These T cell receptor beta chains were read from a single sample in a study of post-analysis software for immune sequencing data. TCRdb re-called the PCR reads with MiXCR, one entry per CDR3 protein. Of 800,000 to 950,000 distinct CDR3 sequences listed, 53% are singletons. Sequencing was carried out using blood. Receptors originate from a girl aged 5-17 years with multiple sclerosis. CDR3s include the opening cysteine and the closing phenylalanine or tryptophan. The D gene is left open where the match is weak. Expanded clones are given a class, and other clones once, few, many or no size at all.

D	size	J	V	DNA	CDR3
-	-	TRBJ2-1	TRBV10-3	TGTGCCATCAGCTCAGGGGTACAATCCTACAATGAGCAGTTCTTC	CAISSGVQSYNEQFF
-	few	TRBJ1-2	TRBV15	TGTGCCACCAGCAGAGAGACAGAGCCCTATGGCTACACCTTC	CATSRETEPYGYTF
TRBD2	many	TRBJ2-5	TRBV12-3/TRBV12-4	TGTGCCAGCAGCCGACTAGCGGGGCTACAAGAGACCCAGTACTTC	CASSRLAGLQETQYF
-	-	TRBJ2-7	TRBV7-9	TGTGCCAGCAGCTTATCTGTGTCGGCAGTTGGCTACGAGCAGTACTTC	CASSLSVSAVGYEQYF
TRBD1	-	TRBJ2-7	TRBV20-1	TGCAGTGCTGGGTTCCCCCGACAGGGGCGTTCCTACGAGCAGTACTTC	CSAGFPRQGRSYEQYF
-	-	TRBJ2-3	TRBV6-1	TGTGCCAGCAGTGCCCCGTTTGCAGATACGCAGTATTTT	CASSAPFADTQYF
TRBD1	few	TRBJ2-5	TRBV20-1	TGCAGTGCTAGCGTAGTATTGGGACAGTTACGAGAGCAGTACTTC	CSASVVLGQLREQYF
TRBD2	once	TRBJ2-7	TRBV6-1	TGTGCCAGCAGGCCAGGGGGGGGACTAGCGGTTGTGCACTACGAGCAGTACTTC	CASRPGGGLAVVHYEQYF
TRBD1	few	TRBJ1-2	TRBV29-1	TGCAGCTCCTTGGGACAGGGGTACGGCTACACCTTC	CSSLGQGYGYTF
-	-	TRBJ2-6	TRBV20-1	TGCAGTGCTAGATTGGTTTCTGGGGCCAACGTCCTGACTTTC	CSARLVSGANVLTF
-	-	TRBJ2-7	TRBV12-3/TRBV12-4	TGTGCCAGCAGTGCCGCCGGGACCCCCTACGAGCAGTACTTC	CASSAAGTPYEQYF
-	-	TRBJ2-5	TRBV29-1	TGCAGCGCTTACCCTGGGGCCGGGAAGACCCAGTACTTC	CSAYPGAGKTQYF
-	-	TRBJ2-7	TRBV3-1	TGTGCCAGCAGCCTCAGCCCAGGGTACGGACATTACGAGCAGTACTTC	CASSLSPGYGHYEQYF
-	-	TRBJ2-7	TRBV5-1	TGCGCCAGCAGCGACGGGGGCGAGCAGTACTTC	CASSDGGEQYF
TRBD2	-	TRBJ2-1	TRBV7-3	TGTGCCAGCAGCCCCCCAGGGAGGGGACTAGATGGTGAGCAGTTCTTC	CASSPPGRGLDGEQFF
-	few	TRBJ2-1	TRBV6-2/TRBV6-3	TGTGCCAGCAGTTACGACAGCGTGAAAGAGCAGTTCTTC	CASSYDSVKEQFF
TRBD1	-	TRBJ1-2	TRBV12-3/TRBV12-4	TGTGCCACCAAAACCCCGGACAGGCGGTATGGCTACACCTTC	CATKTPDRRYGYTF
TRBD2	-	TRBJ2-7	TRBV3-1	TGTGCCAGCAGCGACTTTGGCGGGAGTGGCTCCTACGAGCAGTACTTC	CASSDFGGSGSYEQYF
TRBD2	-	TRBJ2-5	TRBV9	TGTGCCAGCAGCGTAGATGTAGCGGGAGGGCCGGAGGAGACCCAGTACTTC	CASSVDVAGGPEETQYF
TRBD2	few	TRBJ2-5	TRBV4-1	TGCGCCAGCAGCCGTATACTAGCGGAGCAAGAGACCCAGTACTTC	CASSRILAEQETQYF
-	-	TRBJ2-1	TRBV7-9	TGTGCCAGCAGCTTAGATGCTGAGCAGTTCTTC	CASSLDAEQFF
-	-	TRBJ1-2	TRBV5-1	TGCGCCAGCAACAGAGACGGGCAGCCTAACTATGGCTACACCTTC	CASNRDGQPNYGYTF
-	-	TRBJ2-5	TRBV2	TGTGCCAGCAGTGAGATGGTACGTCCCTCGGAGCAGTACTTC	CASSEMVRPSEQYF
TRBD1	-	TRBJ2-1	TRBV7-8	TGTGCCAGCAGCTTAGGAACAGGGGCGATATACAATGAGCAGTTCTTC	CASSLGTGAIYNEQFF
TRBD2	few	TRBJ2-5	TRBV20-1	TGCAGTGCCGGGAGGGGAGCAGAGACCCAGTACTTC	CSAGRGAETQYF
-	-	TRBJ2-7	TRBV6-1	TGTGCCAGCAGTTTCAAGACCAGGAGCTCCTACGAGCAGTACTTC	CASSFKTRSSYEQYF
-	many	TRBJ2-7	TRBV7-2	TGTGCCAGCAGTCGCTCCTACGAGCAGTACTTC	CASSRSYEQYF
-	-	TRBJ2-1	TRBV7-9	TGTGCCAGCAGCTTAGCCCCAGCCAATGAGCAGTTCTTC	CASSLAPANEQFF
-	few	TRBJ2-1	TRBV29-1	TGCAGCGTTGGGACGGACTACTACAATGAGCAGTTCTTC	CSVGTDYYNEQFF
-	-	TRBJ2-1	TRBV7-8	TGTGCCAGCAGCTTATATGGGTTGTATGGGGATGAGCAGTTCTTC	CASSLYGLYGDEQFF
-	few	TRBJ2-7	TRBV3-1	TGTGCCAGCAGCCCAGTAGGCTACGAGCAGTACTTC	CASSPVGYEQYF
-	-	TRBJ2-7	TRBV28	TGTGCCAGCATCGGACAATCCTACGAGCAGTACTTC	CASIGQSYEQYF
-	once	TRBJ2-5	TRBV29-1	TGCAGCGTTGGTCTTAAAGAGCAGTACTTC	CSVGLKEQYF
-	-	TRBJ2-1	TRBV6-1	TGTGCCAGCAGTCACGGGACAACGAATGAGCAGTTCTTC	CASSHGTTNEQFF
TRBD1	-	TRBJ2-7	TRBV7-2	TGTGCCAGCAGCCTAGCTTCCAGGACAGGGGCGTACGAGCAGTACTTC	CASSLASRTGAYEQYF
-	-	TRBJ2-1	TRBV20-1	TGCAGTGCTAGATCTCCCCGGGGGTGGGAGCAGTTCTTC	CSARSPRGWEQFF
TRBD1	-	TRBJ2-5	TRBV5-1	TGCGCCAGCAGGGGACAGAGCCAAGAGACCCAGTACTTC	CASRGQSQETQYF
-	-	TRBJ2-5	TRBV7-3	TGTGCCAGCAGCTTAACGGGCCGGGGTGAGACCCAGTACTTC	CASSLTGRGETQYF
-	-	TRBJ2-3	TRBV29-1	TGCAGCGTTCTTGGAGGTAGCACAGATACGCAGTATTTT	CSVLGGSTDTQYF
-	-	TRBJ2-7	TRBV2	TGTGCCAGCCAAGGGATGTCGTACGAGCAGTACTTC	CASQGMSYEQYF
-	-	TRBJ2-3	TRBV6-1	TGTGCCAGCAGTGAAGGGGCCGAGGCGAGTACGCAGTATTTT	CASSEGAEASTQYF
TRBD1	-	TRBJ1-2	TRBV7-9	TGTGCCAGCAGCCTAGCGGCACAGGGGGCGGTCAGCTATGGCTACACCTTC	CASSLAAQGAVSYGYTF
TRBD1	few	TRBJ1-5	TRBV12-3/TRBV12-4	TGTGCCAGCAGCCCTGGACAGGGGGGTCAGCCCCAGCATTTT	CASSPGQGGQPQHF
-	-	TRBJ1-1	TRBV6-2/TRBV6-3	TGTGCCAGCAGGGTGCGAACTGAAGCTTTCTTT	CASRVRTEAFF
-	-	TRBJ2-7	TRBV29-1	TGCAGCGGTGACGGCGGCATTGAGGGCGAGCAGTACTTC	CSGDGGIEGEQYF
-	-	TRBJ1-2	TRBV7-8	TGTGCCAGCAGCCTAGGACACGTCTATGGCTACACCTTC	CASSLGHVYGYTF
-	few	TRBJ2-5	TRBV4-1	TGCGCCAGCAGCCAAGATCCGAGGGCTACTTCACAAGAGACCCAGTACTTC	CASSQDPRATSQETQYF
-	-	TRBJ1-2	TRBV29-1	TGCAGCTCTGGGGGTGGGGGCGGCTATGGCTACACCTTC	CSSGGGGGYGYTF
-	-	TRBJ2-1	TRBV5-1	TGCGCCAGCAGCTTGGCCGATAGAGGGTTAGGCTACAATGAGCAGTTCTTC	CASSLADRGLGYNEQFF
TRBD1	once	TRBJ1-2	TRBV20-1	TGCAGTGCTAGCCGTGCAGGGGGCGGTCGCAACTATGGCTACACCTTC	CSASRAGGGRNYGYTF
-	-	TRBJ2-7	TRBV5-1	TGCGCCAGCAGCGGTACAGGGTCGCGTGAGCAGTACTTC	CASSGTGSREQYF
-	-	TRBJ2-7	TRBV5-5	TGTGCCAGCAGCCGGGGAGCGAGGTCCTACGAGCAGTACTTC	CASSRGARSYEQYF
-	-	TRBJ2-3	TRBV7-9	TGTGCCAGCAGGAATCTTGGAGTCGGCACAGATACGCAGTATTTT	CASRNLGVGTDTQYF
-	few	TRBJ1-2	TRBV4-2	TGTGCCAGCAGCCATCGCCCAGGAGGGAACTATGGCTACACCTTC	CASSHRPGGNYGYTF
-	-	TRBJ2-7	TRBV9	TGTGCCAGCAGCGGGCGAAGGGGGTCCTACGAGCAGTACTTC	CASSGRRGSYEQYF
-	-	TRBJ2-5	TRBV7-2	TGTGCCAGCAGCTTAGAACTTTCTGCGGGGAAGACCCAGTACTTC	CASSLELSAGKTQYF
-	-	TRBJ1-2	TRBV20-1	TGCAGTGCTGGAGCGACAGCGAACTATGGCTACACCTTC	CSAGATANYGYTF